These T cell receptor beta chains were read from a single sample in a study of cytomegalovirus exposure and HLA in healthy donors. Using immunoSEQ multiplex PCR, the repertoire was profiled, and TCRdb retains in-frame clones only, with some absent. Of around 98,000 clones listed, roughly 82% were seen once; the top ten hold roughly 8%. Sample: PBMCs. These receptors were obtained from a human donor in good health. CDR3s include the opening cysteine and the closing phenylalanine or tryptophan. Fields, in order: J gene, D gene, V gene, clone size, CDR3 DNA, CDR3 protein. D genes are given only for firm matches. Part of the rows lack a size; the others show once, few, many or a class for expanded clones.

TRBJ2-2 TRBD1 TRBV10-2 - TGCGCCAGCAGTGCCGGGACAGGGAGGGTAATCGGGGAGCTGTTTTTT CASSAGTGRVIGELFF
TRBJ1-1 - TRBV7-2 - TGTGCCAGCAGTTTCAGGCCTGAGAACACTGAAGCTTTCTTT CASSFRPENTEAFF
TRBJ2-7 TRBD2 TRBV5-4 few TGTGCCAGCAGCACAGGGCTAGCGGGGTCCTACGAGCAGTACTTC CASSTGLAGSYEQYF
TRBJ1-1 - TRBV18 - TGTGCCAGCTCACCTACAACGCCCTCGAACACTGAAGCTTTCTTT CASSPTTPSNTEAFF
TRBJ2-7 TRBD1 TRBV29-1 - TGCAGCGGAGTAGACAGGGGTAACGAGCAGTACTTC CSGVDRGNEQYF
TRBJ2-5 TRBD2 TRBV11-2 - TGTGCCAGCAGCTCTAGCGGGGGGGTAGAGACCCAGTACTTC CASSSSGGVETQYF
TRBJ2-3 - TRBV5-6 - TGTGCCAGCAGTGGACTACGGACAGATACGCAGTATTTT CASSGLRTDTQYF
TRBJ2-2 - TRBV5-8 - TGTGCCAGCAGCTTGGCCTGGGGGGGCGATAGCACCGGGGAGCTGTTTTTT CASSLAWGGDSTGELFF
TRBJ2-2 TRBD1 TRBV9 - TGTGCCAGCAGCGTATCCAGGGGACAGGGGAGGTTCACCGGGGAGCTGTTTTTT CASSVSRGQGRFTGELFF
TRBJ2-7 - TRBV7-9 - TGTGCCAGCAGTTCGATTAGCGACGAGCAGTACTTC CASSSISDEQYF
TRBJ1-1 TRBD1 TRBV11-1 - TGTGCCAGCACCTCAAAGCCGGGACAGTACACTGAAGCTTTCTTT CASTSKPGQYTEAFF
TRBJ1-4 - TRBV5-5 - TGTGCCAGCAGCTTGTGGTCAGGGGACCAGACGAAACTGTTTTTT CASSLWSGDQTKLFF
TRBJ2-5 - TRBV5-1 - TGCGCCAGCAGCTTGGCCGCACAGGGCGGCGAGACCCAGTACTTC CASSLAAQGGETQYF
TRBJ1-1 - TRBV4-3 few TGCGCCAGCAGCCAAGATTACGGCACTGAAGCTTTCTTT CASSQDYGTEAFF
TRBJ1-1 TRBD1 TRBV14 few TGTGCCAGCAGCCAGACCACAGGGGGCGCGGGTAAAACTGAAGCTTTCTTT CASSQTTGGAGKTEAFF
TRBJ1-5 TRBD1 TRBV27 - TGTGCCAGCAGTCTCAGACAGGGGTCCGCCCAGCATTTT CASSLRQGSAQHF
TRBJ2-7 - TRBV4-1 - TGCGCCAGCAGCCAAGATCGACTATTCTACGAGCAGTACTTC CASSQDRLFYEQYF
TRBJ1-1 - TRBV6-1 few TGTGCCGGACTTGCACGACCGAACACTGAAGCTTTCTTT CAGLARPNTEAFF
TRBJ2-5 TRBD2 TRBV2 - TGTGCCAGCAGTGATACCACGGGACTAGCGGGAGCAGGGGACCAAGAGACCCAGTACTTC CASSDTTGLAGAGDQETQYF
TRBJ2-7 - TRBV6-5 - TGTGCCAGCAGCCTGGGGGCGGGAGCGACCCACGAGCAGTACTTC CASSLGAGATHEQYF
TRBJ2-1 - TRBV10-3 few TGTGCCATCAGTGAGTCACAGGTCAATGAGCAGTTCTTC CAISESQVNEQFF
TRBJ2-2 TRBD2 TRBV10-3 - TGTGCCATCAGGAAGACTAGCGGGAGGGAGTTGGGCGGGGAGCTGTTTTTT CAIRKTSGRELGGELFF
TRBJ2-5 - TRBV5-5 - TGTGCCAGCAGCTTGGTAGGGGGAGTGACCCAGTACTTC CASSLVGGVTQYF
TRBJ1-2 - TRBV2 - TGTGCCAGCAGCCAACTCAATCCCCGTCTAGGCTACACCTTC CASSQLNPRLGYTF
TRBJ2-5 TRBD1 TRBV12-5 - TGTGCTAGTGGAATGACAGGGACCGCGACCCAGTACTTC CASGMTGTATQYF
TRBJ2-2 TRBD1 TRBV18 - TGTGCCAGCTCACCACCGGACAGGGGGCTGACCGGGGAGCTGTTTTTT CASSPPDRGLTGELFF
TRBJ2-7 - TRBV30 once TGTGCCTGGAGTGTGGAGCGCCGGTACGAGCAGTACTTC CAWSVERRYEQYF
TRBJ2-7 - TRBV7-2 - TGTGCCAGCAGCTTAGCGGGGGGGCAGACCTACGAGCAGTACTTC CASSLAGGQTYEQYF
TRBJ1-3 - TRBV19 - TGTGCCTCCCGCCGGTGGAGACAGGAGGACACCATATATTTT CASRRWRQEDTIYF
TRBJ2-3 - TRBV2 once TGTGCCAGCTCCGGAGGAAAAGGAGATACGCAGTATTTT CASSGGKGDTQYF
TRBJ2-1 - TRBV5-4 - TGTGCCAGCAGCCTGCCGACAGGCCATAACAATGAGCAGTTCTTC CASSLPTGHNNEQFF
TRBJ2-3 TRBD2 TRBV5-6 - TGTGCCAGCAGCACCGGACTAGCGGGGGTCTGGGATACGCAGTATTTT CASSTGLAGVWDTQYF
TRBJ1-1 - TRBV7-8 - TGTGCCGTACCAGGGGTAAACACTGAAGCTTTCTTT CAVPGVNTEAFF
TRBJ1-1 - TRBV5-1 - TGCGCCAGCAGCTTGGACAGGAACACTGAAGCTTTCTTT CASSLDRNTEAFF
TRBJ2-7 TRBD1 TRBV2 - TGTGCCAGCAGTGAAGTGGGATGGGGACAGGGTACCGAGCAGTACTTC CASSEVGWGQGTEQYF
TRBJ1-5 - TRBV18 - TGTGCCAGCTCACCACAGGGGAATCAGCCCCAGCATTTT CASSPQGNQPQHF
TRBJ1-1 TRBD1 TRBV4-1 - TGCGCCAGCAGCCAAGGACAGGGCGGGTGTATAGCTTTCTTT CASSQGQGGCIAFF
TRBJ2-4 - TRBV7-9 few TGTGCCAGCAGCGGAAACAGGGTTAACATGGACATTCAGTACTTC CASSGNRVNMDIQYF
TRBJ2-7 TRBD1 TRBV5-5 once TGTGCCAGCAGCCCTCGGGACAGGGGAGGATACGAGCAGTACTTC CASSPRDRGGYEQYF
TRBJ2-7 - TRBV7-2 - TGTGCCAGCAGCTTATGGGCGGGAAACTCCTACGAGCAGTACTTC CASSLWAGNSYEQYF
TRBJ1-2 - TRBV5-4 - TGTGCCAGCAGCTTGGGGGGGGGAGATAATGGCTACACCTTC CASSLGGGDNGYTF
TRBJ1-4 - TRBV5-1 - TGCGCCAGCGGGGACACTCTAAATGAAAAACTGTTTTTT CASGDTLNEKLFF
TRBJ1-1 - TRBV5-1 few TGCGCCAGCAGTCCCGGGACTTCGGCCACTGAAGCTTTCTTT CASSPGTSATEAFF
TRBJ2-1 TRBD2 TRBV2 - TGTGCCAGCAGTGAATTGGCGGGGGGCGGCCATGAGCAGTTCTTC CASSELAGGGHEQFF
TRBJ1-1 - TRBV7-2 - TGTGCCACCATAGGGGACACTGAAGCTTTCTTT CATIGDTEAFF
TRBJ2-4 TRBD2 TRBV5-4 - TGTGCCAGCAGCTTAACTAGCGGGAGGGCCCAGTACTTC CASSLTSGRAQYF